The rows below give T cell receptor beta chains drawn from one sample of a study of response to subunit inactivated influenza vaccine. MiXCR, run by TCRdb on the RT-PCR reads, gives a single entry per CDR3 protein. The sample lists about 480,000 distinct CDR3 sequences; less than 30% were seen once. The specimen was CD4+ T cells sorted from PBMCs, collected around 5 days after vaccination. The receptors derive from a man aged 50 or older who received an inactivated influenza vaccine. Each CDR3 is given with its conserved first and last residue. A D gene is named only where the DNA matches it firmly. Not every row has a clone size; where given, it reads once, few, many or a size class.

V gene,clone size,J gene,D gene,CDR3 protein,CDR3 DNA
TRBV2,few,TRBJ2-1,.,CASSEPWGGRGEQFF,TGTGCCAGCAGTGAACCCTGGGGCGGGCGTGGGGAGCAGTTCTTC
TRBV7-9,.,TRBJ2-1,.,CASSFPEREQFF,TGTGCCAGCAGCTTCCCCGAGCGGGAGCAGTTCTTC
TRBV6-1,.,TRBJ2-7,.,CASSLRPGFHEQYF,TGTGCCAGCAGCCTTAGGCCAGGGTTTCACGAGCAGTACTTC
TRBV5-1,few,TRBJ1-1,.,CASSLERAEAFF,TGCGCCAGCAGCTTGGAAAGGGCTGAAGCTTTCTTT
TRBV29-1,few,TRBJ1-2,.,CSVEGSGYTF,TGCAGCGTCGAGGGTTCTGGCTACACCTTC
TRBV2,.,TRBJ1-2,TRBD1,CASSRDSDWGYTF,TGTGCCAGCAGTCGGGACAGCGATTGGGGCTACACCTTC
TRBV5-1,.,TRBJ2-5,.,CASSLDLWETQYF,TGCGCCAGCAGCTTGGACCTTTGGGAGACCCAGTACTTC
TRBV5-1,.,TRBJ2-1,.,CASSLKGTSSYNEQFF,TGCGCCAGCAGCTTGAAGGGCACCAGCTCCTACAATGAGCAGTTCTTC
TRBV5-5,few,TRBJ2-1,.,CASSRGEYEQFF,TGTGCCAGCAGCCGGGGTGAATATGAGCAGTTCTTC
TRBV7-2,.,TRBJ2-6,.,CASSLARTSFSGANVLTF,TGTGCCAGCAGCTTAGCGAGGACCAGTTTTTCTGGGGCCAACGTCCTGACTTTC
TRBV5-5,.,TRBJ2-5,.,CASSSRQPGSAQYF,TGTGCCAGCAGCTCCCGTCAGCCGGGCTCTGCCCAGTACTTC
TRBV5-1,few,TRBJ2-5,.,CASSLEGREETQYF,TGCGCCAGCAGCTTGGAGGGCAGGGAGGAGACCCAGTACTTC
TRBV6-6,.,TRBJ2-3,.,CASSYTYKDTQYF,TGTGCCAGCAGTTACACATACAAAGATACGCAGTATTTT
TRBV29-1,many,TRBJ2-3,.,CSVEGRNTDTQYF,TGCAGCGTTGAAGGGCGGAACACAGATACGCAGTATTTT
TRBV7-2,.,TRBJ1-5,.,CASSFGGGNNQPQHF,TGTGCCAGCAGCTTCGGAGGGGGGAACAATCAGCCCCAGCATTTT
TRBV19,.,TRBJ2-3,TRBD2,CASSLGTSGPHTQYF,TGTGCCAGTAGTCTTGGGACTAGCGGCCCTCATACGCAGTATTTT
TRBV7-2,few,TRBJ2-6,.,CASSLLMAGANVLTF,TGTGCCAGCAGCTTATTAATGGCTGGGGCCAACGTCCTGACTTTC
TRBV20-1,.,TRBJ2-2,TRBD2,CSASRLAGETGELFF,TGCAGTGCTTCCCGACTAGCGGGGGAGACCGGGGAGCTGTTTTTT
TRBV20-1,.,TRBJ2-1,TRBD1,CSATDRVLRHEQFF,TGCAGTGCTACCGACAGGGTATTACGTCATGAGCAGTTCTTC
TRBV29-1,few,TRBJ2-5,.,CSVAPTGRETQYF,TGCAGCGTTGCGCCGACAGGGAGGGAGACCCAGTACTTC
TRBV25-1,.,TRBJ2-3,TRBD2,CASSEFPSGSSTDTQYF,TGTGCCAGCAGTGAATTCCCTAGCGGGAGTTCGACAGATACGCAGTATTTT
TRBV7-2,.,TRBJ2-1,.,CASSFRDLSYNEQFF,TGTGCCAGCAGCTTTCGGGATCTCTCCTACAATGAGCAGTTCTTC
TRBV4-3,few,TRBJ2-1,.,CASSQDRGFYNEQFF,TGCGCCAGCAGCCAAGATAGGGGCTTCTACAATGAGCAGTTCTTC
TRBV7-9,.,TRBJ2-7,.,CASSLEGFSYEQYF,TGTGCCAGCAGCTTAGAAGGTTTCTCCTACGAGCAGTACTTC
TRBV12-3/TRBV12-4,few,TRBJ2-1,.,CASVPRSEASYNEQFF,TGTGCCAGCGTACCGAGGTCTGAGGCCTCCTACAATGAGCAGTTCTTC
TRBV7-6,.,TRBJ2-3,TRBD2,CASSLGTVAGTDTQYF,TGTGCCAGCAGCTTAGGGACGGTAGCGGGGACAGATACGCAGTATTTT
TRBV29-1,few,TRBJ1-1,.,CSVERVRLTEAFF,TGCAGCGTTGAACGGGTAAGGTTGACTGAAGCTTTCTTT
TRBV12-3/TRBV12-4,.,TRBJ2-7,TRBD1,CASRGTGASYEQYF,TGTGCCAGCAGGGGGACAGGGGCATCATACGAGCAGTACTTC
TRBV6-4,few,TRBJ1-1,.,CASSPGPGSTEAFF,TGTGCCAGCAGTCCTGGACCCGGATCCACTGAAGCTTTCTTT
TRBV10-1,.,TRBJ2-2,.,CASSESGGELFF,TGCGCCAGCAGTGAGTCTGGCGGGGAGCTGTTTTTT
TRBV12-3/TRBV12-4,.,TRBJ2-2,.,CASSRTGVPGELFF,TGTGCCAGCAGTCGTACAGGAGTTCCTGGGGAGCTGTTTTTT
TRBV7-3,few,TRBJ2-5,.,CASSRARWETQYF,TGTGCCAGCAGCCGGGCCCGGTGGGAGACCCAGTACTTC
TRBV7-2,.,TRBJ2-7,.,CASSSTAGRNYEQYF,TGTGCCAGCAGCTCGACCGCGGGACGGAACTACGAGCAGTACTTC
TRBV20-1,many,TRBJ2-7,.,CSARDDSYEQYF,TGCAGTGCTAGGGACGACTCCTACGAGCAGTACTTC
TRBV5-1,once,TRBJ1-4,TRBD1,CASSFGQGSNEKLFF,TGCGCCAGCAGCTTCGGACAGGGTTCGAATGAAAAACTGTTTTTT
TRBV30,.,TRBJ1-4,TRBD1,CAWSAGTGDEKLFF,TGTGCCTGGAGTGCGGGGACAGGGGATGAAAAACTGTTTTTT
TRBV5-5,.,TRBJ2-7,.,CASSLAAGSYEQYF,TGTGCCAGCAGCTTGGCCGCAGGGTCCTACGAGCAGTACTTC
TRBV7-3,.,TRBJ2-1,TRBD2,CASSSGTSYEQFF,TGTGCCAGCAGCTCAGGGACTAGCTATGAGCAGTTCTTC
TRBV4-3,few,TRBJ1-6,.,CASSQDVRSPLHF,TGCGCCAGCAGCCAAGATGTAAGATCACCCCTCCACTTT
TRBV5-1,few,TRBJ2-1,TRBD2,CASSLGLAGDAYNEQFF,TGCGCCAGCAGCTTGGGACTAGCGGGAGACGCGTACAATGAGCAGTTCTTC
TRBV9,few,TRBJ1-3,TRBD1,CASSVVGQVNGPGNTIYF,TGTGCCAGCAGCGTAGTTGGACAGGTAAACGGACCTGGAAACACCATATATTTT
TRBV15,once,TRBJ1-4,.,CATSRDEGFNNEKLFF,TGTGCCACCAGCAGAGATGAGGGATTTAATAATGAAAAACTGTTTTTT
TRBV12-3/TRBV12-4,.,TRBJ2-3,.,CASSSTSRLVDTQYF,TGTGCCAGCAGTTCCACCTCTCGACTAGTGGATACGCAGTATTTT
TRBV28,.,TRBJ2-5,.,CASSFTQGRRETQYF,TGTGCCAGCAGTTTTACCCAGGGGCGCAGGGAGACCCAGTACTTC
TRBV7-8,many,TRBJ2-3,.,CASSSFFGGSTDTQYF,TGTGCCAGCAGCTCCTTTTTTGGGGGGTCCACAGATACGCAGTATTTT
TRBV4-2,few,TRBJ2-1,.,CASSQERTYNEQFF,TGTGCCAGCAGCCAAGAGCGCACCTACAATGAGCAGTTCTTC
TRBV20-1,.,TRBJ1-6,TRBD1,CSALTGSTPPLHF,TGCAGTGCCCTGACAGGGAGCACACCACCCCTCCACTTT
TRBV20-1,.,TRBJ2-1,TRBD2,CSARRPAGVSEQFF,TGCAGTGCTAGGCGTCCAGCGGGAGTGAGTGAGCAGTTCTTC
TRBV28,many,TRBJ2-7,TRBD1,CASSRQGQGSYEQYF,TGTGCCAGCAGTCGCCAGGGACAGGGGTCCTACGAGCAGTACTTC
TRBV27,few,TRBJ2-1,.,CASSQTLGNEQFF,TGTGCCAGCAGTCAGACCCTGGGCAATGAGCAGTTCTTC
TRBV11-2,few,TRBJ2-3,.,CASSLAWRTPTDTQYF,TGTGCCAGCAGCTTAGCGTGGAGGACTCCCACAGATACGCAGTATTTT
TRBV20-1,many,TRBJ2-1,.,CSASRAANEQFF,TGCAGTGCTAGTCGAGCGGCCAATGAGCAGTTCTTC
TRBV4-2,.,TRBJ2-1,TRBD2,CASSQGRTSDEQFF,TGTGCCAGCAGCCAAGGTAGGACTAGCGACGAGCAGTTCTTC